This TCR beta chain was captured in a study of blood T cells in healthy people across ages. A sample-barcoded 5' primer and a J-beta primer mix were used in a second PCR of about 7 to 12 cycles. A single record per CDR3 protein comes from TCRdb applying MiXCR to the 5' RACE reads. The data show some 750,000 distinct CDR3 sequences, with about a fifth seen just once and under 25% held by the top ten. With 4 bases removed from V and 1 base from J, the gap between germline ends came to 12 bases. The CDR3 is 15 amino acids. Germline CDR1 reads MDHEN; CDR2 reads SYDVKM. This sequence joins TRBV28 and TRBJ2-3; D may be TRBD1 or TRBD2 (7 bases each). The source of this sequence is a man in his 70s in good health. The sample taken for sequencing was blood. CDR3 protein: CASSWAGGGTDTQYF. For the CDR3, the DNA is TGTGCCAGCAGTTGGGCAGGGGGGGGCACAGATACGCAGTATTTT.